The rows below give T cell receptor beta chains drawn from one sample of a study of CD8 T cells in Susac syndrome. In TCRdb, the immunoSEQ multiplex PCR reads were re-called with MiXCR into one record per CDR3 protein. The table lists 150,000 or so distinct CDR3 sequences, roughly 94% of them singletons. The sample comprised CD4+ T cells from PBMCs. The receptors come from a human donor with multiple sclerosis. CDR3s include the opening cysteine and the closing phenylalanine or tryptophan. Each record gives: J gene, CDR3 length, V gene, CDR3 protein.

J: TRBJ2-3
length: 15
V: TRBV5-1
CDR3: CASRLTSRWTDTQYF

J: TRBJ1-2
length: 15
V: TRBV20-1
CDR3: CSARVGLTRDYGYTF

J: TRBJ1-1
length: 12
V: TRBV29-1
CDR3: CSGLDIQDEAFF

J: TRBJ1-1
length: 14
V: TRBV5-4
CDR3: CASSPSRAGSEAFF

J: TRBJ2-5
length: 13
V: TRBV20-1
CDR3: CSASLRGSETQYF

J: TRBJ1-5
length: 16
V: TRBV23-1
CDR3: CASSPPGQGSNQPQHF

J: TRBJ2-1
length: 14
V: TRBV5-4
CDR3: CASSLDQGIDEQFF

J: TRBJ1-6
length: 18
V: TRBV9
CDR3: CASSVGGGASSYNSPLHF

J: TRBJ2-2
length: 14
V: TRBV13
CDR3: CASSRGRPGGELFF

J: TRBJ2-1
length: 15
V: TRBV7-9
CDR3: CASSPDGGGLNEQFF

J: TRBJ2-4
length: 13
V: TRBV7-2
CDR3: CASSRTHGNIQYF

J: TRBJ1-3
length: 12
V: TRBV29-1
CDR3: CSVEAVGNTIYF

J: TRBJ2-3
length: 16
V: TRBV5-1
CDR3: CASSFHREAATDTQYF

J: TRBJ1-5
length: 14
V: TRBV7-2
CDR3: CASSLTRATQPQHF

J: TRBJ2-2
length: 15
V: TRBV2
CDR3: CASSEPSMMTGELFF

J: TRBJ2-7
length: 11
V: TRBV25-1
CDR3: CASSASRVWNF

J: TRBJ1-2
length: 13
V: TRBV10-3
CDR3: CAIRGITGYGYTF

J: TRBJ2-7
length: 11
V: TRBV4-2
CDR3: CASSPLREQYF

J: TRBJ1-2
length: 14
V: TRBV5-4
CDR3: CASSWDRGPNGYTF

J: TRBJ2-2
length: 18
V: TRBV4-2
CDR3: CASSQDPYGVGLKGELFF

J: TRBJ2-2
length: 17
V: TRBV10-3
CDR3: CAIRDWTAELSTGELFF

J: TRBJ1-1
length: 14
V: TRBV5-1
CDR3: CASSFGGPNTEAFF

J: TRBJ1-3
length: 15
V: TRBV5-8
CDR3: CASSPNTYSGNTIYF

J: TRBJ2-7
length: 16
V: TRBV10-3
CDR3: CATSTRDSISSYEQYF

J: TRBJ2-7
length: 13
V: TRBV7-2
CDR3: CASRQGATYEQYF

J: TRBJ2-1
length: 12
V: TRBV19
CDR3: CASSRRGGEQFF

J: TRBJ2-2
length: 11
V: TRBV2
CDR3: CASQGTGELFF

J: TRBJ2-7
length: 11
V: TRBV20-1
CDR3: CSARRQYEQYF

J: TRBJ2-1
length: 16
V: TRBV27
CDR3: CASTGPTPSSYNEQFF

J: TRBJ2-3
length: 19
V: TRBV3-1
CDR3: CASSQGWGRQGDPTDTQYF

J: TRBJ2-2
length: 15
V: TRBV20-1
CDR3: CSARDLTRLGRELFF

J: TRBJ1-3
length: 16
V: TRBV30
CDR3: CAWSTSRQNSGNTIYF

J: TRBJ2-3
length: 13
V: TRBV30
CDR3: CAWTIPSADTQYF

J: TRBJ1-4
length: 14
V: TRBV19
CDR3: CASSYDRGNEKLFF

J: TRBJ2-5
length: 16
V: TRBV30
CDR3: CAWSSWRTGDWETQYF

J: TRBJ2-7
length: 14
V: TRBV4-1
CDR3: CASSQVAGSYEQYF

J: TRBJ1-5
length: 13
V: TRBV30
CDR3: CAWGDRETKPQHF

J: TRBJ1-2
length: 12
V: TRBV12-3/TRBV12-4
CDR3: CASGGGAYGYTF

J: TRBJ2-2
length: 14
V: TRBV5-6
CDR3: CASSRTGGTGELFF

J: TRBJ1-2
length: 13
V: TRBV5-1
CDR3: CASSVDSYDGYTF